The clone carrying this TCR beta chain was seen more than once but under ten times. The antigen remains unidentified. PCR used 60 Vbeta primers and 13 Jbeta primers. Clones were sequenced by immunoSEQ multiplex PCR, and TCRdb holds only the in-frame ones, with some missing. This sample yields fewer than 200,000 clones, of which roughly four fifths are seen a single time; 3.4% belongs to the top ten. These data come from a study of cytomegalovirus exposure and HLA in healthy donors. Germline V gives CDR1 SGHKS, CDR2 YYEKEE (reference sequence). V was pared by 5 bases and J by 9 bases, with 21 bases between. The CDR3 spans 15 residues. Study observations and caveats: In vitro, a few CMV-associated chains proved specific for CMV antigens. It was reported that TCR beta sequences correctly inferred the HLA-A and HLA-B alleles for most subjects.

This TCR derives from a man aged 40-55 years in good health and CMV-seropositive. The specimen sequenced was PBMCs. The rearrangement links TRBV5-5 to TRBJ2-1; perhaps TRBD1 as D (5 bases). The DNA of the CDR3 is TGTGCCAGCAGTCCTTTGGCAGGGTTTGGGCGTGAGCAGTTCTTC. Translated: CASSPLAGFGREQFF.